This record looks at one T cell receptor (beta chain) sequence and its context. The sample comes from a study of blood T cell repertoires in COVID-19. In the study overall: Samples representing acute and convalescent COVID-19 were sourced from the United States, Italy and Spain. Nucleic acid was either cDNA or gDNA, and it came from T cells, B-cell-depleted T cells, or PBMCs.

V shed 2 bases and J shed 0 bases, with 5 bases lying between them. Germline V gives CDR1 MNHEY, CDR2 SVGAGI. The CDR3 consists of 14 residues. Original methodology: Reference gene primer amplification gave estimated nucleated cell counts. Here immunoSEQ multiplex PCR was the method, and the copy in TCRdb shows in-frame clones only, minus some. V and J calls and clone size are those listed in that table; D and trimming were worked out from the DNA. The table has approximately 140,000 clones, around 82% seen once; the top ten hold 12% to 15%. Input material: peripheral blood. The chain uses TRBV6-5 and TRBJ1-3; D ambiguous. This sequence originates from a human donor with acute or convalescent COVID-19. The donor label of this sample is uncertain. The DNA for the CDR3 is TGTGCCAGCAGTTACGGGAGCTCTGGAAACACCATATATTTT. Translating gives CASSYGSSGNTIYF.